Following are 24 T cell receptor beta chains from one sample sequenced in a study of shared clonotypes between healthy human individuals. Libraries were prepared by immunoSEQ multiplex PCR; TCRdb keeps only in-frame clonotypes and omits some of them. The table lists about 480,000 clones, 60% to 80% of them singletons. Sequenced input: PBMCs. Source of these receptors: a woman aged 40 to 50 in good health. Some clones in this sample may be carry-over from other donors' samples.

Worth noting for this clone: A far larger clone is one nucleotide away, so this likely arose from a read error. The chain combines TRBV30 with TRBJ2-5; 8 positions match TRBD1. The V gene end was trimmed by 4 bases and the J gene end by 7 bases; junction bases not matched to a gene: 8. Germline V gene data show CDR1 as GTSNPN and CDR2 as SVGIG (reference sequence). This CDR3 comprises 13 residues. The CDR3 loop is CAWTRTGKGTQYF. In nucleotides, the CDR3 is TGTGCCTGGACCCGGACAGGGAAAGGGACCCAGTACTTC.

The rearrangement links TRBV11-2 to TRBJ2-1; TRBD2 is a possible D gene (6 bases). V was pared by 2 bases and J by 8 bases, with 16 bases between. The CDR3 loop spans 15 amino acids. Looked up from germline, CDR1 is SGHAT and CDR2 is FQNNGV. CDR3 DNA sequence: TGTGCCAGCAGCTTAAGCCGACTAGGAGGTGATGAGCAGTTCTTC. Protein: CASSLSRLGGDEQFF. The variable domain in full, with the rest retrieved from reference TRBV11-2 and TRBJ2-1, is EAGVAQSPRYKIIEKRQSVAFWCNPISGHATLYWYQQILGQGPKLLIQFQNNGVVDDSQLPKDRFSAERLKGVDSTLKIQPAKLEDSAVYLCASSLSRLGGDEQFFGPGTRLTVL.

The chain uses TRBV5-6 and TRBJ1-2; maybe TRBD1 (5 bases). CDR3 length: 15 amino acids. Trimming removed 2 bases at V and 3 bases at J, with 14 bases between. From germline, CDR1 is SGHDT and CDR2 YYEEEE. The CDR3 protein is CASSFEDTSYYGYTF. The DNA of the CDR3 is TGTGCCAGCAGCTTTGAGGACACCAGTTACTATGGCTACACCTTC.

This clone appeared a single time. The CDR3 sequence: CASRGRRGGQNYGYTF. The CDR3, as DNA: TGTGCCAGCCGCGGGAGACGGGGGGGACAAAACTATGGCTACACCTTC. This rearrangement joins TRBV7-2 to TRBJ1-2, with TRBD1 as a possible D gene (6 bases). V dropped 8 bases and J dropped 2 bases, with 21 bases sitting between them. The CDR3 has 16 amino acids. Germline V lookup: CDR1 SGHTA, CDR2 FQGNSA.

The rearrangement uses TRBV5-6 and TRBJ2-7; no clear D gene. Looked up from germline, CDR1 is SGHDT and CDR2 is YYEEEE. The CDR3 contains 16 residues. Trimming shortened V by 4 bases and J by 0 bases, and 17 bases separated the two germline ends. CDR3 loop: CASSQPFQTSSYEQYF. CDR3 DNA: TGTGCCAGCAGCCAACCATTCCAGACGAGCTCCTACGAGCAGTACTTC.

The sample holds a few counts of this clone. This chain connects TRBV21-1 to TRBJ2-7; TRBD1 was called by the table and not checked on the DNA. TRBV21-1 is tagged as a pseudogene. This CDR3 comprises 13 residues. The CDR3 DNA is TGTGCCAGCAGGACAGACAAGGTATTCGAGCAGTACTTC. Its protein product is CASRTDKVFEQYF.

This clone showed up just a few times. V and J are TRBV2 and TRBJ2-1, with D possibly being TRBD2 (5 bases). There are 14 residues in the CDR3. V was pared by 7 bases and J by 0 bases, with 10 bases between. Germline CDR1 SNHLY, CDR2 FYNNEI. CDR3 region: CASKRVGSYNEQFF. The CDR3 coding sequence is TGTGCCAGCAAGAGGGTGGGCTCCTACAATGAGCAGTTCTTC.

The table lists this clone with a few counts. The chain combines TRBV7-2 with TRBJ1-2; D is perhaps TRBD1 (5 bases). The CDR3 sequence is 14 residues long. Germline CDR1 and CDR2: SGHTA and FQGNSA. The V and J ends lost 5 bases and 4 bases respectively, with 14 bases between them. The CDR3 region has the DNA TGTGCCAGCAGCGGAAGACAGCCTCGCTATGGCTACACCTTC. Its translation is CASSGRQPRYGYTF.

The chain joins TRBV6-6 to TRBJ1-5; a possible D gene is TRBD1 (6 bases). Trimming removed 2 bases at V and 1 base at J, with 9 bases between. The CDR3 is 15 residues long. Germline-derived CDR1 and CDR2 are MNHNY and SVGAGI (reference sequence). CDR3 DNA: TGTGCCAGCAGTTACACAGGGTTAAGCAATCAGCCCCAGCATTTT. It specifies CASSYTGLSNQPQHF.

The chain carries TRBV6-1 and TRBJ1-1; D is ambiguous. V was shortened by 4 bases and J by 1 base, with 10 bases between the two germline ends. The CDR3 length is 14 residues. Germline V gene sequence: CDR1 MNHNS, CDR2 SASEGT. DNA for the CDR3: TGTGCCAGCAGTGGCCGCACCCAGAACACTGAAGCTTTCTTT. Its protein product is CASSGRTQNTEAFF.

This clone appeared a single time. This CDR3 reads CASSMDTNIQYF. The CDR3 DNA follows: TGTGCCAGTAGTATGGACACCAACATTCAGTACTTC. The chain uses TRBV19 and TRBJ2-4; TRBD1 is a possible D gene (5 bases). Germline V gene sequence: CDR1 LNHDA, CDR2 SQIVND (reference sequence). V lost 3 bases, J lost 7 bases, and 7 bases lay in between. The CDR3 sequence is 12 residues long.

The chain combines TRBV15 with TRBJ1-6; 7 nucleotides align to TRBD1. J lost 7 bases, V lost 5 bases, and 8 bases had no gene match. Germline values: CDR1 LNHNV, CDR2 YYDKDF (reference sequence). The CDR3 runs 15 residues. The CDR3 reads CATSSRTGGNSPLHF. The CDR3 DNA is TGTGCCACCAGCTCTAGGACAGGTGGAAATTCACCCCTCCACTTT.

V is TRBV18 and J is TRBJ2-1; D is ambiguous. Trimming left V 3 bases short and J 4 bases short, with 13 bases between. The CDR3 is made up of 15 amino acids. The germline V gene encodes CDR1 KGHSH and CDR2 LQKENI. The CDR3 region is CASSPSTLGYNEQFF. CDR3 coding DNA: TGTGCCAGCTCACCCTCTACGCTAGGGTACAATGAGCAGTTCTTC.

This sequence joins TRBV5-1 and TRBJ2-3, with 7 bases aligning to TRBD1. The CDR3 contains 15 residues. The V gene's germline CDR1 is SGHRS and CDR2 YFSETQ. The ends lost 4 bases at V and 6 bases at J; junction bases unmatched: 11. The CDR3 spells CASSLENRGMDTQYF. DNA for the CDR3: TGCGCCAGCAGCCTAGAAAACAGGGGTATGGATACGCAGTATTTT. The full variable domain, with the rest looked up from reference TRBV5-1 and TRBJ2-3, is KAGVTQTPRYLIKTRGQQVTLSCSPISGHRSVSWYQQTPGQGLQFLFEYFSETQRNKGNFPGRFSGRQFSNSRSEMNVSTLELGDSALYLCASSLENRGMDTQYFGPGTRLTVL.

The chain recombines TRBV18 with TRBJ2-1; perhaps TRBD2 as D (6 bases). This CDR3 has 15 amino acids. Trimming removed 2 bases from V and 8 bases from J, with 16 bases in between. Germline loops: CDR1 KGHSH, CDR2 LQKENI. Here the CDR3 DNA reads TGTGCCAGCTCACCAAGACGGGAGTCATTTCATGAGCAGTTCTTC. Its translation: CASSPRRESFHEQFF. Together with reference TRBV18 and TRBJ2-1, the CDR3 gives the full variable domain: NAGVMQNPRHLVRRRGQEARLRCSPMKGHSHVYWYRQLPEEGLKFMVYLQKENIIDESGMPKERFSAEFPKEGPSILRIQQVVRGDSAAYFCASSPRRESFHEQFFGPGTRLTVL.

This chain uses TRBV18 with TRBJ1-5; D remains ambiguous. Deletions cut 4 bases from V and 2 bases from J, with 18 bases between. Germline V gene lookup returns CDR1 KGHSH and CDR2 LQKENI. This CDR3 has 17 residues. In DNA, the CDR3 is TGTGCCAGCTCACTGTCGGCGGGTAGTGAGGGCAATCAGCCCCAGCATTTT. It translates to CASSLSAGSEGNQPQHF.

The rearrangement links TRBV10-2 to TRBJ1-5; D not certain. The CDR3 totals 13 residues. Trimming pared 4 bases from V and 1 base from J, leaving 5 bases between. From germline, CDR1 is WSHSY and CDR2 SAAADI. CDR3: CASSVNSNQPQHF. CDR3 DNA: TGCGCCAGCAGTGTGAACAGCAATCAGCCCCAGCATTTT.

The chain couples TRBV6-4 to TRBJ2-6; D is possibly TRBD1 (6 bases). This CDR3 has 15 residues. Germline V gene lookup returns CDR1 MRHNA and CDR2 SNTAGT. Trimming stripped 5 bases from V and 1 base from J, with 9 bases between. DNA for the CDR3: TGTGCCAGCAGTAAAGACAGGTCTGGGGCCAACGTCCTGACTTTC. It specifies CASSKDRSGANVLTF.

This chain joins TRBV7-2 and TRBJ2-5, with 9 bases fitting TRBD2. The ends lost 6 bases at V and 2 bases at J; junction bases unmatched: 7. From germline, CDR1 is SGHTA and CDR2 FQGNSA. The CDR3 extends over 15 amino acids. DNA for the CDR3: TGTGCCAGCAGTTCCGGGACTAGCAGGCAAGAGACCCAGTACTTC. Translation: CASSSGTSRQETQYF.

Comments on this clone: In the same sample, other DNA sequences code for this CDR3. The chain links TRBV11-2 to TRBJ1-1, with a possible D match to TRBD1 (5 bases). This CDR3 has 13 residues. Trimming stripped 0 bases from V and 5 bases from J, with 7 bases between. Germline CDR1 SGHAT, CDR2 FQNNGV. CDR3 amino acids: CASSLDRGTEAFF. The CDR3 region has the DNA TGTGCCAGCAGCTTAGATCGGGGGACTGAAGCTTTCTTT.

The rearrangement uses TRBV10-3 and TRBJ2-1, with D hard to call. V lost 2 bases and J 5 bases, leaving 4 bases between the germline ends. The CDR3 loop spans 12 amino acids. Germline V gene data show CDR1 as ENHRY and CDR2 as SYGVKD. The DNA of the CDR3 is TGTGCCATCAGTGAGGGCAACAATGAGCAGTTCTTC. Amino acids: CAISEGNNEQFF.

In this sample, this clone turned up many times. The rearrangement joins TRBV19 to TRBJ2-5; 11 bases line up with TRBD1. The J call may not be correct, given that the DNA end is closer to TRBJ2-7. The length of the CDR3 is 16 residues. Germline lookup yields CDR1 LNHDA and CDR2 SQIVND (reference sequence). CDR3 region: CASSVTGTGGSYEQYF. In DNA form, the CDR3 reads TGTGCCAGTAGTGTCACCGGGACAGGGGGTTCCTACGAGCAGTACTTC.

This chain uses TRBV10-3 with TRBJ1-2, with 7 bases matching TRBD1. The CDR3 extends over 19 amino acids. The ends lost 2 bases at V and 3 bases at J; junction bases unmatched: 18. CDR1 and CDR2 from the germline V gene are ENHRY and SYGVKD. CDR3 DNA sequence: TGTGCCATCAGTGAGACTAACATGGCGCGGACAGGCGCTTACTATGGCTACACCTTC. Its protein product is CAISETNMARTGAYYGYTF.

The rearrangement joins TRBV11-2 to TRBJ2-2; D is possibly TRBD1 (6 bases). The CDR3 consists of 16 residues. CDR1 SGHAT and CDR2 FQNNGV come from the germline V gene. Trimming stripped 4 bases from V and 0 bases from J, with 12 bases between. The CDR3 loop is CASSSNTGPNTGELFF. CDR3 nucleotides: TGTGCCAGCAGCTCAAACACAGGGCCGAACACCGGGGAGCTGTTTTTT.